This T cell receptor (beta chain) was documented in a study of T cell repertoires in cytomegalovirus infection (dated by TCRdb to the late 2010s). About the study as a whole: Alongside well-studied HLA-B-restricted epitopes, the peptide stimulations were aimed at recently identified HLA-C-restricted CMV epitopes, whose presentation resists viral immunomodulation. Donor HLA type was relevant to the analysis, as public TCR beta signatures indicated carriage of CMV infection together with the matching HLA type.

The sequencing machine was an Illumina HiSeq 1500. TCRdb took the public reads, trimmed them with fastp at Q25, ran MiXCR for clone calling and kept in-frame beta chains. Every distinct CDR3 protein forms one entry, paired with its most common genes and DNA. Within this sample are 450,000 to 600,000 distinct CDR3 sequences, with roughly 34% of them counted one time only. Of the sample, 15% to 20% falls within the top ten clones. The treatment or condition label here, explained by the study, means: in vitro stimulation with specific CMV peptide epitopes to enrich CMV-specific T cells. This clonotype was seen more than once but under ten times. Its binding antigen is unknown. The sample holds no much larger clone one base away, and base qualities are not on file. The germline V gene gives CDR1 as SGHDT and CDR2 as YYEEEE. The germline ends are 8 bases apart after V is trimmed by 1 base and J by 6 bases. Reading from cysteine to valine, the CDR3 counts 12 amino acids. The read is trimmed to its CDR3 DNA, 36 bases read in frame from base 1.

Summary of the overall study and its limitations: In both this cohort and an independent cohort of 352 donors, the cumulative frequency of public TCR beta family members distinguished carriers of CMV infection plus the relevant HLA type. The ex vivo response was dominated by HLA-C-restricted CMV-specific TCR beta clonotypes, and the single most frequent clonotype in two of eight donors was supplied by these HLA-C-restricted clonotypes.

Sample: cultured PBMCs, taken from culture after CMV antigen stimulation. The receptor's source is a human donor in good health (CMV status not recorded). Some clones in this sample may be carry-over from other donors' samples. The sequence joins TRBV5-6 to TRBJ2-7, with TRBD2 as a weak D call on 5 bases. The sequenced DNA is TGTGCCAGCAGCTTGCGGGGAGCCGAGCAGTACGTC. Its product reads: CASSLRGAEQYV.